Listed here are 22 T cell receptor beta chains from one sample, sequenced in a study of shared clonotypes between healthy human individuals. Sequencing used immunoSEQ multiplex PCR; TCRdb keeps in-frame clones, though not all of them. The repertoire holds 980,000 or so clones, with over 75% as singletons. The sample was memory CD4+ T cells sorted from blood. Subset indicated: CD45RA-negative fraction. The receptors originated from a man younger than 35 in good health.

The CDR3 nucleotides read TGTGCCTGCAGACAACCTAACTATGGCTACACCTTC. Translation: CACRQPNYGYTF. J is TRBJ1-2 and V is TRBV30; D is unclear. CDR3 size: 12 residues. In germline, CDR1 is GTSNPN, CDR2 SVGIG (reference sequence). V was pared by 6 bases and J by 0 bases, with 8 bases between.

The CDR3: CASSRDTTRQYF. The CDR3 region has the DNA TGTGCCAGCAGTAGGGACACCACCCGGCAGTACTTC. The V and J genes are TRBV6-1 and TRBJ2-7; TRBD1 might be the D (6 bases). Germline CDR1 and CDR2: MNHNS and SASEGT. Trimming took 5 bases from V and 9 from J, leaving 14 bases between them. The CDR3 covers 12 residues.

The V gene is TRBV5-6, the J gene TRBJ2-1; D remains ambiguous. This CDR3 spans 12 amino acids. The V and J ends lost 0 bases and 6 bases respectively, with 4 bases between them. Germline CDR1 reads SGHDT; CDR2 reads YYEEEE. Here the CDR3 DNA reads TGTGCCAGCAGCTTGGTCGCCAATGAGCAGTTCTTC. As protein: CASSLVANEQFF.

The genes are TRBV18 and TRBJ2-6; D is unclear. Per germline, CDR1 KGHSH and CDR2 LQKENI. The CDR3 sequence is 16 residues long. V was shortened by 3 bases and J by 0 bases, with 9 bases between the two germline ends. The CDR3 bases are TGTGCCAGCTCACCTATCGTCGACTCTGGGGCCAACGTCCTGACTTTC. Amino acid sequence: CASSPIVDSGANVLTF.

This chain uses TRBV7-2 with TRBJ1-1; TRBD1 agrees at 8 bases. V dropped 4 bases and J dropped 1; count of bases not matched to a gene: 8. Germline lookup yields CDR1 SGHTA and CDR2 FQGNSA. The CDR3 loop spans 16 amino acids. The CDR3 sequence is CASSYGQGGGNTEAFF. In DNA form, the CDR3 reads TGTGCCAGCAGCTACGGACAGGGCGGGGGGAACACTGAAGCTTTCTTT.

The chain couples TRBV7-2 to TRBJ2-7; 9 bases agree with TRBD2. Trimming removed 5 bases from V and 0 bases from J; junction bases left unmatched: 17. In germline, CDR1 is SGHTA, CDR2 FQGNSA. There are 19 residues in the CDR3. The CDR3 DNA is TGTGCCAGCAGCCCCCGGGGTGGGCTAGCGGGGAGCACCTCCTACGAGCAGTACTTC. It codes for CASSPRGGLAGSTSYEQYF.

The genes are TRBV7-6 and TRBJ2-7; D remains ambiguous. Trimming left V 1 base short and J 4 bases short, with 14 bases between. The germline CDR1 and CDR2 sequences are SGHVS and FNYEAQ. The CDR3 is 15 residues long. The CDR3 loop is CASSLGEEEVYEQYF. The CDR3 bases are TGTGCCAGCAGCTTAGGGGAAGAGGAAGTATACGAGCAGTACTTC.

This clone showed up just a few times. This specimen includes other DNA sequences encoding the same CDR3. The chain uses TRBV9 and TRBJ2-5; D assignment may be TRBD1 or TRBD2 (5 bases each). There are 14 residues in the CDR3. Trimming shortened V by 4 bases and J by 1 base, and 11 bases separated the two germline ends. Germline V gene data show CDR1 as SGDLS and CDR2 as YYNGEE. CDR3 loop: CASSPGTIQETQYF. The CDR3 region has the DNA TGTGCCAGCAGCCCCGGGACCATCCAAGAGACCCAGTACTTC.

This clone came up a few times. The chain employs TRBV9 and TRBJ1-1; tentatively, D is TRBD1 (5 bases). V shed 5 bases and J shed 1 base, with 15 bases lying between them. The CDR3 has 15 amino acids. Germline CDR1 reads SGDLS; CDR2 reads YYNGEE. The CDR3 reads CASSEQEGKNTEAFF. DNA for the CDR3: TGTGCCAGCAGTGAACAGGAAGGAAAGAACACTGAAGCTTTCTTT.

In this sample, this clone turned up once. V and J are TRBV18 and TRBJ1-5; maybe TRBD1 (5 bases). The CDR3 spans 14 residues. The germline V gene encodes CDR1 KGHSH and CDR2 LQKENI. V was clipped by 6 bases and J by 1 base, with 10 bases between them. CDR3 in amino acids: CASSSWDSNQPQHF. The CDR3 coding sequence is TGTGCCAGCTCCTCCTGGGACAGCAATCAGCCCCAGCATTTT.

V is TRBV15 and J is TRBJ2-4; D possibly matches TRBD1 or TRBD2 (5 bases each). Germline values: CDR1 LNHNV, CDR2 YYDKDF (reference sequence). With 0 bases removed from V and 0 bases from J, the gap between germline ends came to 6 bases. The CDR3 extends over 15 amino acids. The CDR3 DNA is TGTGCCACCAGCAGAGATGGGACAGCCAAAAACATTCAGTACTTC. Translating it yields CATSRDGTAKNIQYF. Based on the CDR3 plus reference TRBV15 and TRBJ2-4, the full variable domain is DAMVIQNPRYQVTQFGKPVTLSCSQTLNHNVMYWYQQKSSQAPKLLFHYYDKDFNNEADTPDNFQSRRPNTSFCFLDIRSPGLGDTAMYLCATSRDGTAKNIQYFGAGTRLSVL.

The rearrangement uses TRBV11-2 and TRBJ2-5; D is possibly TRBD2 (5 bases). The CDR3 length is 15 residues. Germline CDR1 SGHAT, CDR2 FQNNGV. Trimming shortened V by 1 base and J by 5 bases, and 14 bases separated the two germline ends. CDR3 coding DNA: TGTGCCAGCAGCTTAGTGGGAAGCGGTCGGGAGACCCAGTACTTC. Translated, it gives CASSLVGSGRETQYF.

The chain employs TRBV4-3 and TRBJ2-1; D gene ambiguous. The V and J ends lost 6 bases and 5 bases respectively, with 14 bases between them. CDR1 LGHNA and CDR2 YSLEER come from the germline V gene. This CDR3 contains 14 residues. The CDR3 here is CASSYTGRHNEQFF. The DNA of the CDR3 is TGCGCCAGCAGTTATACGGGTCGGCACAATGAGCAGTTCTTC.

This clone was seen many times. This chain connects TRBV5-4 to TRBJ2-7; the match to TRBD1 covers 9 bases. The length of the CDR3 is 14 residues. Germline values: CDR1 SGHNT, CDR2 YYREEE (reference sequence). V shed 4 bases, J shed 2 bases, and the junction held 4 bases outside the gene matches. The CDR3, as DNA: TGTGCCAGCAGCAAGGACAGGGGTCCCTACGAGCAGTACTTC. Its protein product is CASSKDRGPYEQYF.

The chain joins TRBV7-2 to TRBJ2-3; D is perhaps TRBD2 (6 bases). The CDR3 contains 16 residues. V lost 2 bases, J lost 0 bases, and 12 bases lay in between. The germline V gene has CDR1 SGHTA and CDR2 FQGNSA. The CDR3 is CASSLTAGQSTDTQYF. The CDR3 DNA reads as TGTGCCAGCAGCTTAACGGCGGGGCAGAGCACAGATACGCAGTATTTT.

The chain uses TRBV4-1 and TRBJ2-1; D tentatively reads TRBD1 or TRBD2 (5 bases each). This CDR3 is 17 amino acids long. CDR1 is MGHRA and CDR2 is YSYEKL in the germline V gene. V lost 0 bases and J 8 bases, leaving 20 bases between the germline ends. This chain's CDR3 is CASSQDRGVPRTDEQFF. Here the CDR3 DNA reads TGCGCCAGCAGCCAAGATAGAGGGGTCCCTCGGACCGATGAGCAGTTCTTC.

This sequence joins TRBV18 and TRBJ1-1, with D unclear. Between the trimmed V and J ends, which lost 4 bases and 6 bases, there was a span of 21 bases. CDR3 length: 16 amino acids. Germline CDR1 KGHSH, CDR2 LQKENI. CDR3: CASSQGHIQGGSEAFF. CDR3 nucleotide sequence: TGTGCCAGCTCACAGGGTCATATTCAAGGAGGGTCTGAAGCTTTCTTT.

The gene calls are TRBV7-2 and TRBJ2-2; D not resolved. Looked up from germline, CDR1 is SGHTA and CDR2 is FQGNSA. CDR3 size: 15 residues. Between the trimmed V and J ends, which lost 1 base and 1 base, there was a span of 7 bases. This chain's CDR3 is CASSLGGENTGELFF. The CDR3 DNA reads TGTGCCAGCAGCTTAGGTGGAGAGAACACCGGGGAGCTGTTTTTT. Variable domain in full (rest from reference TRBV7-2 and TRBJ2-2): GAGVSQSPSNKVTEKGKDVELRCDPISGHTALYWYRQSLGQGLEFLIYFQGNSAPDKSGLPSDRFSAERTGGSVSTLTIQRTQQEDSAVYLCASSLGGENTGELFFGEGSRLTVL.

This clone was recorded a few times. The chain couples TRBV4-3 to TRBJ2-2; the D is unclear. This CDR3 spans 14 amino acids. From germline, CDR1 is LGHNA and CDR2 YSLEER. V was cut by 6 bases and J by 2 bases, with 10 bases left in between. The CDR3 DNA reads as TGCGCCAGCAGTCTAGGGAAAAACACCGGGGAGCTGTTTTTT. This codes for CASSLGKNTGELFF.

The CDR3 DNA reads TGTGCCAGCAGTACGCCCAGGAGCACAGATACGCAGTATTTT. Translation gives CASSTPRSTDTQYF. V and J are TRBV28 and TRBJ2-3, with no clear D. V was shortened by 5 bases and J by 0 bases, with 9 bases between the two germline ends. The CDR3 is made up of 14 amino acids. The germline V gene encodes CDR1 MDHEN and CDR2 SYDVKM.

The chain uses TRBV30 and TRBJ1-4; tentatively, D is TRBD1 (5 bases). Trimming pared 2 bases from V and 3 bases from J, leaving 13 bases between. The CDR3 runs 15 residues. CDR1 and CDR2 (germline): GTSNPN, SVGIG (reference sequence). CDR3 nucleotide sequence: TGTGCCTGGAGTTTCGGGGGAAAGGCTAATGAAAAACTGTTTTTT. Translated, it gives CAWSFGGKANEKLFF.

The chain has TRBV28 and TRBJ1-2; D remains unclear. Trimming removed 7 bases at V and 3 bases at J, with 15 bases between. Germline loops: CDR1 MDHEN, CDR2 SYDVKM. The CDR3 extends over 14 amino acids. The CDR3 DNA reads TGTGCCAGCACCAAAGTGCCTCGTGACTATGGCTACACCTTC. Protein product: CASTKVPRDYGYTF.